This T cell receptor beta chain was sequenced during a study of cytomegalovirus exposure and HLA in healthy donors (dated by TCRdb to the late 2010s). Concerning the study at large: According to a later analysis, one platform produced both the roughly 110 validation repertoires and the 700 or so repertoires of the first cohort. To predict cytomegalovirus infection status, the study combined high-throughput TCR immunosequencing, statistical association of individual TCRs with disease status, and machine learning. The aim of the study was to test whether cataloging public T cell receptors could identify signatures of past pathogen exposure. A separate validation cohort of approximately 130 different subjects was used in addition to the 666-subject first cohort.

On this clone: There is no known antigen for this receptor. Base-call qualities are not available, and no considerably larger clone is one nucleotide away.

Trimming removed 7 bases from V and 4 bases from J; the gene matches leave 8 bases unexplained. Reading the germline V gene gives CDR1 MDHEN and CDR2 SYDVKM. Including the terminal cysteine and phenylalanine, the CDR3 comprises 17 residues. Here the CDR3 DNA is all that survives: 51 bases in frame from base 1. Libraries were constructed by the immunoSEQ multiplex PCR assay. Per the source publication's procedure: A statistical classification framework was developed to diagnose cytomegalovirus status using the catalog of TCR beta chain sequences. The source is immuneACCESS, and TCRdb retained only in-frame sequences with V and J called. Part of the clones is not carried over; for the studies checked, unresolved V genes explain less than half of this, and the remainder is unexplained. V, J and clone size reflect that table, while D and trimming were determined from the DNA. This sample lists 150,000 or so clones; just under 90% were detected once. Under 8% of the sample comes from the top ten.

Points the paper makes about the study in general: A later analysis lacked HLA typing for the validation cohort, so it scored co-occurrence in that cohort across all 110 or so repertoires. Across donors, most TCR sequences were observed very rarely, whereas some public TCRs were present in many individuals. The study listed 164 TCR beta chains as associated with cytomegalovirus. Cytomegalovirus status was reported to be diagnosed by the classifier with high specificity and sensitivity in both the original and validation cohorts. Subsequent analysis determined that TCRs grouped into clusters in the first cohort also showed a tendency toward co-occurrence across the approximately 110 validation repertoires, and 94% of cluster scores exceeded 0. The authors suggested that the approach could potentially be extended to other disease states and immunological phenotypes. In vitro tests confirmed that a few of the cytomegalovirus-associated TCR beta chains recognize cytomegalovirus antigens.

The donors were included in the validation cohort of some 120 subjects, a group kept apart from the roughly 700-subject first cohort. This receptor was identified in a woman between 25 and 40 years old in good health and CMV-seropositive. The rearranged chain carries TRBV28 and TRBJ2-6; 12 of the junction bases match TRBD1. Source material: PBMCs. The CDR3 region: CASIPGQGAGGANVLTF. The DNA reads as follows: TGTGCCAGCATTCCGGGACAGGGGGCGGGAGGGGCCAACGTCCTGACTTTC.